Each of the 29 T cell receptor beta chains below was sequenced from the same sample in a study of cytomegalovirus exposure and HLA in healthy donors. In the PCR, 60 Vbeta and 13 Jbeta primers were used. Only in-frame clones appear in the TCRdb table, and some are missing; sequencing was by immunoSEQ multiplex PCR. This table holds about 180,000 clones, 80% found once. Sequencing input: PBMCs. The source is a girl aged 10-17 years in good health and CMV-seropositive.

The chain couples TRBV7-8 to TRBJ2-3, with 7 bases that match TRBD2. The CDR3 has 17 residues. The trim removed 5 bases at V and 0 bases at J, leaving 11 bases unmatched. Germline assignment: CDR1 SGHVS and CDR2 FQNEAQ. Written as DNA, the CDR3 is TGTGCCAGCAGCCTACGTCGAACGCGGGAGAGCACAGATACGCAGTATTTT. This encodes CASSLRRTRESTDTQYF.

V gene TRBV11-2 combines with J gene TRBJ2-7; TRBD2 aligns across 11 bases. Germline V CDR1 and CDR2: SGHAT, FQNNGV. Losses at the gene ends were 3 bases for V and 4 bases for J; bases not matched to a gene: 5. The CDR3 consists of 15 residues. CDR3 amino acids: CASSFFGTSGYEQYF. Written as DNA, the CDR3 is TGTGCCAGCAGCTTTTTTGGGACTAGCGGATACGAGCAGTACTTC.

The chain carries TRBV5-6 and TRBJ1-1; unclear D gene. Trimming pared 1 base from V and 11 bases from J, leaving 12 bases between. The CDR3 is 12 amino acids. The germline V gene encodes CDR1 SGHDT and CDR2 YYEEEE. The DNA for the CDR3 is TGTGCCAGCAGCTTGTCGCCGGAGGGTGCTTTCTTT. Translating gives CASSLSPEGAFF.

The chain combines TRBV7-2 with TRBJ2-2; the match to TRBD1 covers 9 bases. V gave up 5 bases and J gave up 3 bases; unmatched junction bases: 7. This CDR3 has 16 residues. Germline assignment: CDR1 SGHTA and CDR2 FQGNSA. As DNA, the CDR3 is TGTGCCAGCAGCCAGGGACAGGGAAGGGACACCGGGGAGCTGTTTTTT. It specifies CASSQGQGRDTGELFF.

The chain uses TRBV2 and TRBJ2-7; 7 bases agree with TRBD1. J lost 6 bases, V lost 6 bases, and 11 bases had no gene match. The CDR3 is 14 residues long. Germline CDR1 is SNHLY and CDR2 is FYNNEI. CDR3 region: CASSVGQAWREQYF. Here the CDR3 DNA reads TGTGCCAGCAGCGTCGGACAGGCGTGGCGCGAGCAGTACTTC.

The chain carries TRBV30 and TRBJ1-1; D might be TRBD1 (6 bases). Germline V gene sequence: CDR1 GTSNPN, CDR2 SVGIG (reference sequence). The V end lost 2 bases, the J end lost 3 bases, and 16 bases lay between the germline ends. The CDR3 loop spans 15 amino acids. The CDR3 DNA reads TGTGCCTGGAGTAGGGGGTTACTTTTGTACACTGAAGCTTTCTTT. It codes for CAWSRGLLLYTEAFF.

The chain joins TRBV29-1 to TRBJ2-3; 9 nucleotides match TRBD2. The J segment lost 0 bases and the V segment lost 7 bases, leaving 5 bases of the junction unmatched. The CDR3 length is 14 residues. Germline V gene data show CDR1 as SQVTM and CDR2 as ANQGSEA. CDR3 residues: CSGETSGSTDTQYF. Here the CDR3 DNA reads TGCAGCGGGGAAACTAGCGGGAGCACAGATACGCAGTATTTT.

The chain links TRBV27 to TRBJ1-2; 8 bases match TRBD1. The CDR3 length is 14 residues. Germline-derived CDR1 and CDR2 are MNHEY and SMNVEV (reference sequence). Losses at the gene ends were 10 bases for V and 8 bases for J; bases not matched to a gene: 15. This CDR3 reads CATSPMTGAGGYTF. CDR3 nucleotide sequence: TGTGCCACCTCCCCGATGACAGGGGCCGGCGGCTACACCTTC.

Of note for this clone: This same CDR3 is encoded by further DNA sequences in the sample. CDR3 sequence reads: CASSPPGQGSYEQYF. The CDR3 DNA follows: TGTGCCAGCTCACCTCCGGGACAGGGGTCCTACGAGCAGTACTTC. The chain is built from TRBV18 and TRBJ2-7, with 10 positions matching TRBD1. After removal of 3 bases from V and 1 base from J, the junction contained 3 bases not matched to a gene. Germline assignment: CDR1 KGHSH and CDR2 LQKENI. The CDR3 covers 15 residues. The complete variable domain, with remaining parts taken from reference TRBV18 and TRBJ2-7, reads NAGVMQNPRHLVRRRGQEARLRCSPMKGHSHVYWYRQLPEEGLKFMVYLQKENIIDESGMPKERFSAEFPKEGPSILRIQQVVRGDSAAYFCASSPPGQGSYEQYFGPGTRLTVT.

The V gene is TRBV7-8, the J gene TRBJ2-3; TRBD1 agrees at 8 bases. The V gene end was trimmed by 4 bases and the J gene end by 4 bases; junction bases not matched to a gene: 7. This CDR3 is built from 15 residues. Germline V gene lookup returns CDR1 SGHVS and CDR2 FQNEAQ. The DNA for the CDR3 is TGTGCCAGCAGCTCACGACAGGGGCTAGCAGATACGCAGTATTTT. Its translation is CASSSRQGLADTQYF.

This chain uses TRBV10-3 with TRBJ2-4; 7 positions match TRBD2. Per the germline V gene, CDR1 is ENHRY and CDR2 is SYGVKD. The CDR3 runs to 15 residues. V was pared by 0 bases and J by 16 bases, with 15 bases of the junction left unmatched. The CDR3 loop reads CAISESWEGYPATYF. The CDR3 region has the DNA TGTGCCATCAGTGAGTCATGGGAGGGCTACCCGGCGACCTACTTC.

The chain uses TRBV4-2 and TRBJ2-3, with TRBD2 identical over 9 bases. This CDR3 is 17 amino acids long. Germline CDR1 LGHNA, CDR2 YNFKEQ. The ends lost 2 bases at V and 0 bases at J; junction bases unmatched: 6. Written as DNA, the CDR3 is TGTGCCAGCAGCCAACAAAGCGGGAGGTCGAGCACAGATACGCAGTATTTT. It codes for CASSQQSGRSSTDTQYF.

J is TRBJ1-1 and V is TRBV19; D is undetermined. This CDR3 contains 16 residues. Germline V gene sequence: CDR1 LNHDA, CDR2 SQIVND (reference sequence). Between the trimmed V and J ends, which lost 3 bases and 0 bases, there was a span of 14 bases. DNA for the CDR3: TGTGCCAGTAGTATGGTTAAGAGACACCTGAACACTGAAGCTTTCTTT. It specifies CASSMVKRHLNTEAFF.

This chain uses TRBV4-1 with TRBJ2-7, with 7 bases lining up with TRBD1. CDR1 is MGHRA, CDR2 YSYEKL, per germline. The CDR3 contains 15 residues. V gave up 4 bases and J gave up 2 bases; unmatched junction bases: 8. This chain's CDR3 is CASSRYPGQPYEQYF. The CDR3 bases are TGCGCCAGCAGCCGTTATCCGGGACAGCCCTACGAGCAGTACTTC.

This clone was observed a few times. The chain recombines TRBV7-9 with TRBJ2-7; TRBD2 agrees at 15 bases. CDR1 is SEHNR and CDR2 is FQNEAQ in the germline V gene (reference sequence). CDR3 length: 19 amino acids. Trimming removed 5 bases from V and 2 bases from J; junction bases left unmatched: 13. The CDR3 spells CASSPPRGLAGGGTYEQYF. In nucleotides, the CDR3 is TGTGCCAGCAGCCCCCCCCGGGGACTAGCGGGAGGAGGGACCTACGAGCAGTACTTC. Full variable domain (remainder filled in from reference TRBV7-9 and TRBJ2-7): DTGVSQNPRHKITKRGQNVTFRCDPISEHNRLYWYRQTLGQGPEFLTYFQNEAQLEKSRLLSDRFSAERPKGSFSTLEIQRTEQGDSAMYLCASSPPRGLAGGGTYEQYFGPGTRLTVT.

CDR3 protein: CASRADRGETYEQYF. The CDR3 region has the DNA TGTGCCAGCAGGGCAGACAGGGGGGAGACCTACGAGCAGTACTTC. The chain uses TRBV2 and TRBJ2-7; 9 bases agree with TRBD1. CDR3 size: 15 residues. CDR1 and CDR2 from the germline V gene are SNHLY and FYNNEI. V lost 6 bases and J lost 2; bases outside the gene matches: 8.

In this sample, this clone turned up a few times. The chain recombines TRBV6-5 with TRBJ1-4; D gene ambiguous. This CDR3 is built from 15 residues. Germline V gives CDR1 MNHEY, CDR2 SVGAGI. Trimming stripped 6 bases from V and 0 bases from J, with 11 bases between. The CDR3 sequence: CASSRDTATNEKLFF. The CDR3, as DNA: TGTGCCAGCAGCCGAGACACAGCAACTAATGAAAAACTGTTTTTT.

The gene calls are TRBV7-9 and TRBJ1-1; D gene unclear. The CDR3 has 11 residues. V was shortened by 6 bases and J by 3 bases, with 5 bases between the two germline ends. Germline-derived CDR1 and CDR2 are SEHNR and FQNEAQ (reference sequence). The CDR3 region has the DNA TGTGCCAGCAGTCAGTACACTGAAGCTTTCTTT. It is translated as CASSQYTEAFF.

The chain couples TRBV11-3 to TRBJ2-7; no reliable D call. CDR1 SGHNT and CDR2 YENEEA come from the germline V gene. The germline V and J ends were trimmed by 5 bases and 1 base, with 12 bases remaining between them. The CDR3 totals 14 residues. The DNA for the CDR3 is TGTGCCAGCAGCCCGCCTCGGCGGTCCTACGAGCAGTACTTC. It specifies CASSPPRRSYEQYF. The full variable domain, its missing parts supplied by reference TRBV11-3 and TRBJ2-7, is EAGVVQSPRYKIIEKKQPVAFWCNPISGHNTLYWYLQNLGQGPELLIRYENEEAVDDSQLPKDRFSAERLKGVDSTLKIQPAELGDSAVYLCASSPPRRSYEQYFGPGTRLTVT.

This sequence joins TRBV10-1 and TRBJ2-7; 7 bases fit TRBD2. V shed 5 bases and J 0 bases; nucleotides not matched to a gene: 7. This CDR3 is 15 amino acids long. Germline V CDR1 and CDR2: WNHNN, SYGVQD (reference sequence). This CDR3 is CASSPSGSASYEQYF. The CDR3 coding sequence is TGCGCCAGCAGTCCTAGCGGCAGCGCCTCCTACGAGCAGTACTTC.

In DNA form, the CDR3 reads TGTGCCAGCAGCGGAGGGACTAGCGAAAGCACAGATACGCAGTATTTT. Translation: CASSGGTSESTDTQYF. The gene calls are TRBV9 and TRBJ2-3; 10 nucleotides match TRBD2. The ends lost 3 bases at V and 0 bases at J; junction bases unmatched: 4. Germline CDR1 and CDR2: SGDLS and YYNGEE. CDR3 length: 16 residues.

This clone was detected a few times. The chain recombines TRBV6-5 with TRBJ2-1, with 10 bases lining up with TRBD2. J lost 8 bases, V lost 2 bases, and 6 bases had no gene match. Germline V gene data show CDR1 as MNHEY and CDR2 as SVGAGI. The CDR3 spans 15 residues. The DNA for the CDR3 is TGTGCCAGCAGTTACGAGGCTAGCGGGAGCTATGAGCAGTTCTTC. As protein: CASSYEASGSYEQFF.

The rearrangement links TRBV29-1 to TRBJ1-3; D perhaps matches TRBD1 (5 bases). The CDR3 runs 15 residues. Germline CDR1 is SQVTM and CDR2 is ANQGSEA. V lost 1 base and J lost 8, with 18 bases in between. CDR3 nucleotide sequence: TGCAGCGTTGAAGCTGGGGCTCCCCCACGGGACACCATATATTTT. This translates into CSVEAGAPPRDTIYF.

The CDR3 protein is CASSPRDRSYEQYF. As DNA, the CDR3 is TGTGCCAGCAGCCCTCGGGACAGGTCCTACGAGCAGTACTTC. This chain links TRBV7-9 with TRBJ2-7; 8 nucleotides line up with TRBD1. Germline CDR1 SEHNR, CDR2 FQNEAQ (reference sequence). The CDR3 extends over 14 amino acids. The V gene end was trimmed by 5 bases and the J gene end by 1 base; junction bases not matched to a gene: 4.

The chain is built from TRBV13 and TRBJ2-1; the D gene is possibly TRBD2 (6 bases). Per germline, CDR1 PRHDT and CDR2 FYEKMQ (reference sequence). The CDR3 totals 13 residues. V was clipped by 4 bases and J by 7 bases, with 11 bases between them. The CDR3 is CASSSGTPNEQFF. The CDR3 region has the DNA TGTGCCAGCAGCTCTGGGACTCCTAATGAGCAGTTCTTC.

The chain is built from TRBV5-1 and TRBJ1-1; TRBD1 matches 9 bases. V shed 4 bases, J shed 0 bases, and the junction held 4 bases outside the gene matches. The CDR3 is 15 residues long. Germline V gives CDR1 SGHRS, CDR2 YFSETQ. The CDR3 nucleotides read TGCGCCAGCAGCCGGGACAGGGAAATGAACACTGAAGCTTTCTTT. Protein sequence: CASSRDREMNTEAFF.

The gene calls are TRBV10-1 and TRBJ2-3, with D perhaps matching TRBD2 (5 bases). Germline-derived CDR1 and CDR2 are WNHNN and SYGVQD (reference sequence). Trimming left V 4 bases short and J 2 bases short, with 16 bases between. CDR3 size: 16 residues. CDR3 in DNA: TGCGCCAGCAGTGCTAGCCAAGACTCCTACACAGATACGCAGTATTTT. Translated, it gives CASSASQDSYTDTQYF.

The chain uses TRBV29-1 and TRBJ1-2, with 10 bases lining up with TRBD1. The CDR3 spans 18 residues. V lost 3 bases to trimming and J lost 0 bases; unmatched junction nucleotides: 13. Germline V CDR1 and CDR2: SQVTM, ANQGSEA. CDR3 DNA sequence: TGCAGCGTTGACTGGACGCCGGGACAGGGGCGTTCTAACTATGGCTACACCTTC. Translation: CSVDWTPGQGRSNYGYTF.

The CDR3 bases are TGCGCCAGCAGCTTTACAGGGGGCGACGGCTACACCTTC. As protein: CASSFTGGDGYTF. The J gene is TRBJ1-2, the V gene TRBV5-1, with TRBD1 matching over 9 bases. The germline V gene encodes CDR1 SGHRS and CDR2 YFSETQ. J was trimmed by 8 bases and V by 2 bases; bases with no gene match: 4. The CDR3 spans 13 residues.